The T cell receptor (beta chain) under discussion was sequenced for a study of CD8 T cells in ankylosing spondylitis. Findings and caveats of the study: Reported data indicate significant enrichment of disease-linked clones within matched ankylosing spondylitis synovial fluid. Earlier reports found some motif variants in synovial fluid and blood in reactive arthritis. One TCR beta motif, made up of 7 or 8 highly homologous variants, appeared characteristic of ankylosing spondylitis blood.

The junction had 6 bases not matched to a gene; V was cut back by 6 bases and J by 0 bases. Germline V gene data show CDR1 as DFQATT and CDR2 as SNEGSKA (reference sequence). The CDR3 sequence is 15 residues long. TCRdb reprocessed the 5' RACE reads via MiXCR and lists one record per CDR3 protein. The table records 250,000 to 350,000 distinct CDR3 sequences, around 20% of them present only once. This clonotype was seen a handful of times. The antigen is not known. Sequenced: blood, either unsorted or a sorted T cell fraction (not recorded which). This TCR was recovered from a male donor with ankylosing spondylitis or in good health (not recorded which). This chain links TRBV20-1 with TRBJ2-1, with TRBD2 matching 9 bases. CDR3 region: CSAEREASSYNEQFF. CDR3 sequence (DNA): TGCAGTGCGGAGCGGGAGGCCTCCTCCTACAATGAGCAGTTCTTC.